The 23 T cell receptor beta chains reported below all come from one sample, sequenced in a study of cytomegalovirus exposure and HLA in healthy donors. Primers for the PCR totalled 60 Vbeta and 13 Jbeta. Profiling relied on immunoSEQ multiplex PCR, and the TCRdb table lists in-frame clones only, not all of them. The sample records about 150,000 clones, roughly 70% being singletons. Sequencing was performed on PBMCs. The receptors come from a man younger than 45 in good health and CMV-seronegative.

This clone is a singleton in its sample. The rearrangement links TRBV7-8 to TRBJ2-5; tentatively, D is TRBD2 (5 bases). The CDR3 has 14 residues. The V end lost 0 bases, the J end lost 5 bases, and 10 bases lay between the germline ends. Germline V lookup: CDR1 SGHVS, CDR2 FQNEAQ. The CDR3 nucleotides read TGTGCCAGCAGCTTAGCTCGGGGTGGGGAGACCCAGTACTTC. It yields the protein CASSLARGGETQYF.

CDR3 in DNA: TGCGCCAGCAGCTTTGGCCCAGGGCGTAATTCACCCCTCCACTTT. This codes for CASSFGPGRNSPLHF. V is TRBV5-1 and J is TRBJ1-6; tentatively, D is TRBD1 (5 bases). Germline V gene lookup returns CDR1 SGHRS and CDR2 YFSETQ. V was trimmed by 2 bases and J by 6 bases, leaving 12 bases between them. This CDR3 has 15 amino acids.

On this clone: At the DNA level, this CDR3 is encoded by other sequences in the same sample as well. The chain has TRBV5-1 and TRBJ1-2, with 10 nucleotides matching TRBD1. The CDR3 extends over 13 amino acids. Losses at the gene ends were 4 bases for V and 5 bases for J; bases not matched to a gene: 2. CDR1 and CDR2 (germline): SGHRS, YFSETQ. The CDR3 coding sequence is TGCGCCAGCAGCCCGGGACAGGGGTATGGCTACACCTTC. This codes for CASSPGQGYGYTF.

V and J are TRBV9 and TRBJ2-2; 13 bases agree with TRBD2. There are 17 residues in the CDR3. CDR1 is SGDLS and CDR2 is YYNGEE in the germline V gene. The V gene end was trimmed by 4 bases and the J gene end by 6 bases; junction bases not matched to a gene: 9. CDR3 region: CASSHPTSGGASGELFF. CDR3 coding DNA: TGTGCCAGCAGCCATCCTACTAGCGGGGGGGCCTCCGGGGAGCTGTTTTTT.

V and J are TRBV7-2 and TRBJ2-5; perhaps TRBD1 as D (6 bases). The V gene lost 5 bases and the J gene lost 9 bases, with 16 bases spanning the gap. From germline, CDR1 is SGHTA and CDR2 FQGNSA. CDR3 length: 13 amino acids. This CDR3 is CASSLSRSGAQYF. The CDR3 DNA follows: TGTGCCAGCAGCCTAAGCAGGTCAGGGGCCCAGTACTTC.

The CDR3 sequence: CASSMGTGFSYEQYF. CDR3 nucleotide sequence: TGTGCCAGTAGTATGGGGACAGGGTTTTCCTACGAGCAGTACTTC. The rearrangement uses TRBV19 and TRBJ2-7; 9 bases map to TRBD1. Trimming at V came to 3 bases and at J to 1 base, leaving 4 bases not matched to a gene. The CDR3 is 15 amino acids. Germline V gene sequence: CDR1 LNHDA, CDR2 SQIVND (reference sequence).

This clone was seen just once. This chain joins TRBV19 and TRBJ2-5; tentative D call: TRBD2 (5 bases). Germline V gives CDR1 LNHDA, CDR2 SQIVND (reference sequence). CDR3 length equals 11 residues. The V end lost 10 bases, the J end lost 5 bases, and 11 bases lay between the germline ends. The CDR3 here is CATLRGETQYF. CDR3 nucleotides: TGTGCCACCCTAAGAGGGGAGACCCAGTACTTC.

The chain employs TRBV28 and TRBJ2-3, with D tentatively TRBD2 (5 bases). The CDR3 is 16 residues long. Trimming cost V 5 bases and J 0 bases, with 15 bases left between them. The germline CDR1 and CDR2 sequences are MDHEN and SYDVKM. The CDR3 reads CASSTGGSSSTDTQYF. The CDR3 DNA follows: TGTGCCAGCAGTACCGGCGGGTCCTCTAGCACAGATACGCAGTATTTT.

This chain links TRBV2 with TRBJ2-7, with a possible D match to TRBD2 (5 bases). The CDR3 is 14 amino acids. CDR1 is SNHLY, CDR2 FYNNEI, per germline. V lost 1 base to trimming and J lost 3 bases, with 10 bases between them. The CDR3 nucleotides are TGTGCCAGCAGTGAAGGGCTAGCCGGCTACGAGCAGTACTTC. Protein sequence: CASSEGLAGYEQYF. Using reference TRBV2 and TRBJ2-7 for the parts outside the CDR3, the full variable domain is EPEVTQTPSHQVTQMGQEVILRCVPISNHLYFYWYRQILGQKVEFLVSFYNNEISEKSEIFDDQFSVERPDGSNFTLKIRSTKLEDSAMYFCASSEGLAGYEQYFGPGTRLTVT.

CDR3 in DNA: TGTGCCAGCAGCCCGACCAAGGCAGGGGCTGGGACTGAAGCTTTCTTT. Its translation is CASSPTKAGAGTEAFF. The chain has TRBV13 and TRBJ1-1, with D perhaps TRBD1 (6 bases). V was cut by 5 bases and J by 5 bases, with 21 bases left in between. Germline lookup yields CDR1 PRHDT and CDR2 FYEKMQ (reference sequence). The CDR3 is 16 residues long.

The chain links TRBV27 to TRBJ2-5, with a possible D match to TRBD2 (5 bases). Germline assignment: CDR1 MNHEY and CDR2 SMNVEV (reference sequence). The CDR3 is 15 amino acids. Trimming took off 5 bases at V and 5 bases at J, with 18 bases between the two ends. The CDR3 loop is CASSRTSPGWETQYF. The CDR3 DNA reads as TGTGCCAGCAGTCGAACAAGCCCGGGGTGGGAGACCCAGTACTTC.

The chain is built from TRBV4-2 and TRBJ2-5; TRBD2 matches 8 bases. Germline lookup yields CDR1 LGHNA and CDR2 YNFKEQ. The CDR3 has 18 residues. Unmatched junction bases numbered 10, after V lost 0 bases and J lost 1 base. The CDR3 nucleotides are TGTGCCAGCAGCCAAGATCGACCGGGGCGGGGGGTCCAAGAGACCCAGTACTTC. Protein sequence: CASSQDRPGRGVQETQYF.

The rearrangement joins TRBV4-2 to TRBJ1-1; D is unclear. Germline V gives CDR1 LGHNA, CDR2 YNFKEQ. This CDR3 contains 14 residues. V was clipped by 4 bases and J by 4 bases, with 13 bases between them. This CDR3 is CASSRADEGTEAFF. In DNA, the CDR3 is TGTGCCAGCAGCCGAGCCGACGAGGGCACTGAAGCTTTCTTT.

This clone occurred a few times. The genes are TRBV29-1 and TRBJ1-4; 8 bases map to TRBD1. V lost 6 bases and J lost 7; bases outside the gene matches: 7. This CDR3 spans 13 amino acids. Germline V gene data show CDR1 as SQVTM and CDR2 as ANQGSEA. CDR3 sequence reads: CSVAGGKSEKLFF. CDR3 sequence (DNA): TGCAGCGTGGCAGGGGGCAAAAGTGAAAAACTGTTTTTT.

The genes are TRBV19 and TRBJ2-4; possibly TRBD1 for D (6 bases). This CDR3 comprises 15 residues. The germline V gene has CDR1 LNHDA and CDR2 SQIVND (reference sequence). The ends were cut back, 6 bases at V and 8 bases at J, with 20 bases in the middle. The CDR3 nucleotides are TGTGCCAGTAGCCTCGGGACACCTCTAAGGGACATTCAGTACTTC. Its protein product is CASSLGTPLRDIQYF. The whole variable domain, remainder taken from reference TRBV19 and TRBJ2-4, is DGGITQSPKYLFRKEGQNVTLSCEQNLNHDAMYWYRQDPGQGLRLIYYSQIVNDFQKGDIAEGYSVSREKKESFPLTVTSAQKNPTAFYLCASSLGTPLRDIQYFGAGTRLSVL.

This chain joins TRBV5-8 and TRBJ1-6; TRBD1 agrees at 7 bases. Trimming took 5 bases from V and 7 from J; bases not matched to a gene: 12. The CDR3 runs 16 residues. Germline loops: CDR1 SGHTS, CDR2 YDEGEE. In DNA, the CDR3 is TGTGCCAGCAGACAGACAGGGAACACTGAGAATTCACCCCTCCACTTT. It codes for CASRQTGNTENSPLHF.

The chain has TRBV5-4 and TRBJ1-4, with TRBD1 matching 11 bases. This CDR3 region has 15 residues. In germline, CDR1 is SGHNT, CDR2 YYREEE (reference sequence). J gave up 6 bases and V 1 base, and 2 bases lay outside the gene matches. Here the CDR3 DNA reads TGTGCCAGCAGCTTGCCGGGACAGGGGGATGAAAAACTGTTTTTT. It specifies CASSLPGQGDEKLFF.

Here the CDR3 DNA reads TGCGCCAGCAGCGCAAGACTAGCGGGGGGGCAAAACGAGCAGTACTTC. Translation gives CASSARLAGGQNEQYF. The chain combines TRBV5-1 with TRBJ2-7, with TRBD2 matching over 14 bases. The CDR3 length is 16 residues. The V gene's germline CDR1 is SGHRS and CDR2 YFSETQ. The V segment lost 4 bases and the J segment 5 bases; nucleotides outside the gene matches: 8.

For this clone: At one of its ends the junction is not consistent with the germline gene, which may arise from a read error. The chain carries TRBV18 and TRBJ2-2, with TRBD1 matching over 8 bases. The V gene's germline CDR1 is KGHSH and CDR2 LQKENI. This CDR3 is built from 17 residues. CDR3 sequence reads: CASSPQRQGASTGELFF. DNA of the CDR3: TGTGCCAGCTCCCCACAGCGGCAGGGGGCGTCAACCGGGGAGCTGTTTTTT.

This clone occurred once. The genes are TRBV5-1 and TRBJ2-1, with D hard to call. The germline V gene encodes CDR1 SGHRS and CDR2 YFSETQ. The CDR3 is 12 residues long. Trimming pared 5 bases from V and 6 bases from J, leaving 9 bases between. CDR3: CASSIERNEQFF. In DNA, the CDR3 is TGCGCCAGCAGTATTGAGCGCAATGAGCAGTTCTTC.

The V gene is TRBV6-6, the J gene TRBJ2-2, with D possibly TRBD1 on 6 matching bases. Trimming left V 5 bases short and J 1 base short, with 14 bases between. The CDR3 is 16 residues long. Germline CDR1 and CDR2: MNHNY and SVGAGI (reference sequence). DNA for the CDR3: TGTGCCAGCAGTATCGACGGGACAATGAACACCGGGGAGCTGTTTTTT. It encodes CASSIDGTMNTGELFF.

This clone has a single count. CDR3 residues: CASSANGGGDTEAFF. The CDR3 nucleotides are TGTGCCAGCTCAGCGAACGGGGGAGGGGACACTGAAGCTTTCTTT. This rearrangement joins TRBV18 to TRBJ1-1; D possibly corresponds to TRBD1 (5 bases). The CDR3 covers 15 residues. CDR1 and CDR2 from the germline V gene are KGHSH and LQKENI. Trimming took 5 bases from V and 3 from J, leaving 16 bases between them.

There are a few counts of this clone. J is TRBJ2-2 and V is TRBV2, with D tentatively TRBD2 (5 bases). V lost 6 bases to trimming and J lost 4 bases, with 9 bases between them. The CDR3 is 13 residues long. Germline V gives CDR1 SNHLY, CDR2 FYNNEI. CDR3 sequence reads: CASRGSLTGELFF. CDR3 DNA sequence: TGTGCCAGCAGAGGGAGCCTCACCGGGGAGCTGTTTTTT.